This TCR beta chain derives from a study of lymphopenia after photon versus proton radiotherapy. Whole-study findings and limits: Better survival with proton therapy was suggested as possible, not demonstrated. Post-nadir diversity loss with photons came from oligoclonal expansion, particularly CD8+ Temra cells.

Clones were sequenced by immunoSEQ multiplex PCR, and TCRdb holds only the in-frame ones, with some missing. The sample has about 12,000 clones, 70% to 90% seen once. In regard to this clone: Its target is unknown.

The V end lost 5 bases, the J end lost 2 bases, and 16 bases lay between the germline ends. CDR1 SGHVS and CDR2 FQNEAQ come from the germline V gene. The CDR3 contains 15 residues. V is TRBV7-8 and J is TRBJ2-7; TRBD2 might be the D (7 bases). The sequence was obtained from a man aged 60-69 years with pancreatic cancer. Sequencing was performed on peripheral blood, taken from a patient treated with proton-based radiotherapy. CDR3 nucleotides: TGTGCCAGCAGCCCGAGGGGGGGGACTACCTACGAGCAGTACTTC. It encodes CASSPRGGTTYEQYF.